The entry that follows covers one T cell receptor beta chain sequence. This receptor's antigen is unknown. No base quality information exists; no much larger clone differs at one position. This sample is drawn from a study of shared clonotypes between healthy human individuals (dated by TCRdb to 2019 to 2021). Context from the whole study: A few men and a couple of women, aged 18 to 49 years, made up the cohort. For each donor, CD4 naive and CD4 memory were each given three plates, CD8 naive was given two plates, and CD8 memory was given one plate. To estimate repertoire size and how much clonotypes are shared between individuals, the study performed deep sequencing of blood TCR repertoires from roughly five healthy adults. Per donor, leukapheresis produced somewhere between about 0.94 and 8.9 billion PBMCs. Different laboratories and diverse techniques were used to prepare libraries and sequence TCR repertoires, to increase sequencing depth and limit assay-specific biases. What the authors observed across the whole study: Because the study included only a small number of donors, the genetic and exposure-history diversity represented was limited. Higher generation probabilities were observed for clonotypes shared by all four sorted-subset donors than for non-shared clonotypes. Incomplete sequencing was indicated by rarefaction of sorted-subset datasets, despite the large sequencing depth. Around 5% of naive CD4, approximately 3.7% of naive CD8, roughly 2.5% of memory CD4, and 0.35% to 0.4% of memory CD8 clonotypes were shared across several donors. Sampling was restricted to blood, and TCR repertoires in tissues likely differ from the TCR repertoires found in blood. Pairwise subsampling led to the expectation that sequencing depth would affect the degree of clonotype sharing among donors. Naive subsets generally had larger estimated clonotype richness than memory subsets.

Using the deep immunoSEQ assay, multiplex PCR amplified TCR CDR3 regions from genomic DNA. Extracted genomic DNA from each cell subset was spread evenly across all wells of several immunoSEQ 96-well plates, with each plate serving as a replicate. For sorted subsets, each replicate PCR was loaded with 200 ng genomic DNA, equivalent to 25,000 to 35,000 T cell genomes. Purified libraries were measured with a Qubit 3.0 fluorometer, size-checked on a Bioanalyzer 2100, and measured again with the KAPA Library Quantification kit. Every immunoSEQ 96-well plate was sequenced on a dedicated single-read 150-cycle Illumina NextSeq 550 flow cell. Per the source publication's procedure: Because the immunoSEQ output held only junctional sequences and lacked quality scores, the filtering could not match the filtering applied to full-length reads. To assign V/J genes and CDR3, sequences were annotated against IMGT germline references using PyIR, a Python wrapper for IgBLAST v1.9. Reads with weak V/J assignments (E-value above 1e-6), missing CDR3, stop codons, out-of-frame junctions, or ambiguous translated residues were removed. V3J clonotypes were defined as sequences sharing an identical inferred V gene, J gene, and CDR3 amino acid sequence. Percentage overlap between repertoires was calculated by dividing the number of shared unique clonotypes by the size of the smaller repertoire. Richness of each repertoire was evaluated using RTK rarefaction, the Chao1 estimator, and Recon v2.1 estimates of unobserved clonotypes. Generation probabilities were computed with OLGA for all TCRbeta clonotypes obtained by the gDNA method from four donors. As stored in TCRdb, this immuneACCESS dataset retains in-frame rearrangements with V and J assigned. A fraction of the clones does not appear; measured against another copy, unresolved V genes explain less than half of the discrepancy, and the remainder lacks a known reason. That table supplies the V and J calls and clone size; D and trimming were determined from the DNA. In all, the sample holds over a million clones, and nearly 99% of those were seen once. The biggest ten clones account for roughly 0.45% of the sample.

The donors were healthy, HIV-negative adults with no recently reported acute infections or vaccinations. Every donor was a Caucasian adult residing in Nashville, Tennessee, USA. CD4+ T cells were enriched through magnetic negative selection, after which naive cells were positively selected on CD45RA and the remaining negative fraction served as the memory subset. After blood collection by leukapheresis, PBMCs were isolated using Ficoll-Histopaque density gradient centrifugation and then cryopreserved in the vapor phase of liquid nitrogen. Analytical flow cytometry was used to check the purity and quantity of each magnetically sorted T cell population. Genomic DNA was isolated from each sorted fraction and quantified by UV absorbance on a Nanodrop 2000c. This TCR came from a man aged 25 to 45 in good health. Sequencing was carried out using naive CD4+ T cells sorted from blood. The sample's cell subset or site, from its label and the paper: CD45RA+ positively selected.

The CDR3 protein is CASSQVSTGELFF. The sequenced DNA: TGCGCCAGCAGCCAAGTCTCAACCGGGGAGCTGTTTTTT. The V gene is TRBV4-3 and the J gene is TRBJ2-2; too little of a D gene remains to name it. The germline V gene yields LGHNA for CDR1 and YSLEER for CDR2. At the junction V is shortened by 1 base and J by 5 bases, with 5 bases in between. The CDR3 contains 13 residues, cysteine and phenylalanine counted. Left in the record is the CDR3 DNA by itself, 39 bases read in frame from the first base.